A single sample is the source of the 5 T cell receptor beta chains below, sequenced in a study of Ad26.COV2.S vaccination and SARS-CoV-2 variants. Treatment described: some 20 received Ad26.COV2.S at low or high dose, single or two shots; several received placebo; per-sample allocation not given. At day 63 after the first vaccine or placebo injection, samples were drawn. Clones were sequenced by immunoSEQ multiplex PCR, and TCRdb holds only the in-frame ones, with some missing. The sample yields hundreds of thousands of clones, around 89% seen once. This sample comprised peripheral blood, obtained in a trial of Ad26.COV2.S vaccine versus placebo. These receptor sequences come from a person aged 18-65 years who received the Ad26.COV2.S COVID-19 vaccine or a placebo.

For this clone: Other nucleotide sequences from this sample produce the same CDR3. The chain has TRBV6-5 and TRBJ2-3; D call uncertain. The CDR3 length is 14 residues. Per the germline V gene, CDR1 is MNHEY and CDR2 is SVGAGI. V gave up 3 bases and J gave up 2 bases, with 9 bases separating them. The CDR3 sequence: CASSYYRSTDTQYF. The CDR3 DNA reads TGTGCCAGCAGTTATTATAGGTCCACAGATACGCAGTATTTT.

The V and J genes are TRBV19 and TRBJ2-3, with D tentatively TRBD1 (5 bases). Between the trimmed V and J ends, which lost 3 bases and 6 bases, there was a span of 13 bases. The CDR3 contains 14 residues. Germline V lookup: CDR1 LNHDA, CDR2 SQIVND (reference sequence). This chain's CDR3 is CASSIGGARDTQYF. The CDR3 nucleotides read TGTGCCAGTAGTATTGGTGGGGCGAGGGATACGCAGTATTTT.

In its sample, this clone was seen once. The V and J genes are TRBV5-1 and TRBJ2-6, with D tentatively TRBD2 (7 bases). V lost 0 bases and J lost 0, with 16 bases in between. Germline V CDR1 and CDR2: SGHRS, YFSETQ. The CDR3 extends over 19 amino acids. In DNA, the CDR3 is TGCGCCAGCAGCTTGGTTCTGGGCGGGGGCGGCTCTGGGGCCAACGTCCTGACTTTC. Protein sequence: CASSLVLGGGGSGANVLTF.

The chain employs TRBV4-1 and TRBJ2-2; TRBD1 aligns across 8 bases. CDR1 is MGHRA and CDR2 is YSYEKL in the germline V gene. The V gene end was trimmed by 1 base and the J gene end by 4 bases; junction bases not matched to a gene: 8. The CDR3 consists of 17 residues. DNA of the CDR3: TGCGCCAGCAGCCAAGTTAGAGGGGACAGGAGCACCGGGGAGCTGTTTTTT. It specifies CASSQVRGDRSTGELFF.

The chain couples TRBV4-1 to TRBJ1-4; no firm D call. V was clipped by 2 bases and J by 4 bases, with 11 bases between them. This CDR3 has 15 residues. CDR1 MGHRA and CDR2 YSYEKL come from the germline V gene. The CDR3: CASSQRGKINEKLFF. CDR3 nucleotides: TGCGCCAGCAGCCAACGGGGTAAAATTAATGAAAAACTGTTTTTT.